The 12 T cell receptor beta chains below were found in one sample sequenced in a study of blood T cells in healthy people across ages. Through a sample-barcoded 5' primer and a J-beta primer mix, a second PCR was run for roughly 7 to 12 cycles. MiXCR was run by TCRdb on the 5' RACE reads, yielding one entry per CDR3 protein. The table includes around 1.5 million distinct CDR3 sequences, about 40% detected once. The sequenced material came from blood. The origin of the receptors is a woman younger than 30 in good health.

The rearrangement joins TRBV7-9 to TRBJ1-4; no clear D gene. The germline V gene has CDR1 SEHNR and CDR2 FQNEAQ (reference sequence). V lost 1 base to trimming and J lost 0 bases, with 9 bases between them. The CDR3 consists of 16 residues. The CDR3 coding sequence is TGTGCCAGCAGCTTAGGGGCGGGGACAACTAATGAAAAACTGTTTTTT. This encodes CASSLGAGTTNEKLFF. The whole variable domain, remainder taken from reference TRBV7-9 and TRBJ1-4, is DTGVSQNPRHKITKRGQNVTFRCDPISEHNRLYWYRQTLGQGPEFLTYFQNEAQLEKSRLLSDRFSAERPKGSFSTLEIQRTEQGDSAMYLCASSLGAGTTNEKLFFGSGTQLSVL.

This chain uses TRBV6-6 with TRBJ1-5; the D gene is possibly TRBD1 (5 bases). Trimming took off 4 bases at V and 3 bases at J, with 16 bases between the two ends. The CDR3 totals 16 residues. CDR1 and CDR2 from the germline V gene are MNHNY and SVGAGI (reference sequence). The CDR3 region has the DNA TGTGCCAGCAGTTCCTGGGACGGAGGGTACAATCAGCCCCAGCATTTT. Amino acid sequence: CASSSWDGGYNQPQHF.

In this sample, this clonotype turned up many times. CDR3 sequence (DNA): TGTGCCAGCACCCCACTGACAGGGGCCTACGAGCAGTACTTC. It codes for CASTPLTGAYEQYF. V is TRBV6-1 and J is TRBJ2-7; 8 bases map to TRBD1. Germline assignment: CDR1 MNHNS and CDR2 SASEGT. The length of the CDR3 is 14 residues. V shed 7 bases and J 2 bases; nucleotides not matched to a gene: 7.

V is TRBV15 and J is TRBJ2-5; no firm D call. Deletions cut 0 bases from V and 4 bases from J, with 15 bases between. This CDR3 has 16 amino acids. Germline-derived CDR1 and CDR2 are LNHNV and YYDKDF (reference sequence). DNA for the CDR3: TGTGCCACCAGCAGAGAAGCAGGCACGGTTGGAGAGACCCAGTACTTC. Its translation: CATSREAGTVGETQYF.

The V and J genes are TRBV4-1 and TRBJ2-1, with 7 bases matching TRBD2. The CDR3 has 16 residues. V dropped 1 base and J dropped 6; count of bases not matched to a gene: 9. Germline CDR1 is MGHRA and CDR2 is YSYEKL. This chain's CDR3 is CASSQASGLLGNEQFF. The CDR3 nucleotides are TGCGCCAGCAGCCAAGCTAGCGGCCTCCTGGGCAATGAGCAGTTCTTC.

The chain carries TRBV20-1 and TRBJ1-2; D remains unclear. This CDR3 region has 12 residues. CDR1 is DFQATT and CDR2 is SNEGSKA in the germline V gene (reference sequence). V was pared by 3 bases and J by 4 bases, with 9 bases between. Written as DNA, the CDR3 is TGCAGTGCTAGTGGCCCCGGCTATGGCTACACCTTC. This encodes CSASGPGYGYTF.

This chain connects TRBV24-1 to TRBJ2-5, with 8 positions matching TRBD2. The J call may be mistaken, given a closer DNA end match to TRBJ2-7. Germline V CDR1 and CDR2: KGHDR, SFDVKD. The CDR3 consists of 15 residues. The CDR3 region is CATSSGAGGDYEQYF. In DNA form, the CDR3 reads TGTGCCACCAGTTCCGGGGCGGGAGGAGACTACGAGCAGTACTTC.

The chain links TRBV11-1 to TRBJ2-6; the D gene is possibly TRBD2 (6 bases). Between the trimmed V and J ends, which lost 5 bases and 0 bases, there was a span of 26 bases. Looked up from germline, CDR1 is SGHAT and CDR2 is FQDESV (reference sequence). The CDR3 consists of 21 residues. CDR3 residues: CASSLILGGTPAYSGANVLTF. As DNA, the CDR3 is TGTGCCAGCAGCCTAATCTTGGGCGGGACCCCCGCATACTCTGGGGCCAACGTCCTGACTTTC.

The chain recombines TRBV19 with TRBJ2-7, with TRBD1 identical over 10 bases. Germline lookup yields CDR1 LNHDA and CDR2 SQIVND (reference sequence). The CDR3 has 15 residues. V lost 4 bases to trimming and J lost 7 bases; unmatched junction nucleotides: 10. CDR3 DNA: TGTGCCAGTAGTAACGACAGGGGGCTAGGGAATGAGCAGTACTTC. Its translation: CASSNDRGLGNEQYF.

The chain joins TRBV20-1 to TRBJ2-3; a possible D gene is TRBD1 (6 bases). Deletions cut 5 bases from V and 2 bases from J, with 11 bases between. The CDR3 runs to 13 residues. Germline CDR1 DFQATT, CDR2 SNEGSKA (reference sequence). The DNA for the CDR3 is TGCAGTGCTCGAGGACAGACCACAGATACGCAGTATTTT. This translates into CSARGQTTDTQYF.

The V and J genes are TRBV10-3 and TRBJ2-7, with TRBD2 matching 11 bases. This CDR3 region has 15 residues. Germline V gene lookup returns CDR1 ENHRY and CDR2 SYGVKD. V shed 3 bases, J shed 4 bases, and the junction held 5 bases outside the gene matches. This chain's CDR3 is CAISDLGTSGYEQYF. The DNA for the CDR3 is TGTGCCATCAGTGACCTAGGGACTAGCGGATACGAGCAGTACTTC.

The chain recombines TRBV24-1 with TRBJ2-1, with TRBD2 as a possible D gene (6 bases). This CDR3 is 16 amino acids long. Germline loops: CDR1 KGHDR, CDR2 SFDVKD. The V end was cut by 2 bases, the J end by 6 bases, with 16 bases between. This CDR3 reads CATSDSIVGRFNEQFF. CDR3 DNA sequence: TGTGCCACCAGTGATTCGATTGTCGGGAGATTCAATGAGCAGTTCTTC.